This T cell receptor beta chain was found in a study of blood T cell repertoires in COVID-19. For the study at large: Samples came from the United States, Italy and Spain, spanning acute and convalescent COVID-19.

Trimming cost V 4 bases and J 4 bases; bases outside gene matches: 9. The germline V gene encodes CDR1 SGHNT and CDR2 YYREEE (reference sequence). This CDR3 spans 15 amino acids. Original handling: By means of reference gene primer amplification, nucleated cell counts were estimated. Profiling relied on immunoSEQ multiplex PCR, and the TCRdb table lists in-frame clones only, not all of them. The DNA was the basis for D and trimming; V, J and clone size are from that table. There are roughly 240,000 clones in the sample; 83% occur only once, and less than 6% lies in the top ten. The chain is built from TRBV5-4 and TRBJ2-3; 7 bases are shared with TRBD1. This receptor was obtained from a man aged 60 to 69 who had recovered from COVID-19. Sequencing was done on a sample of peripheral blood. The CDR3 DNA reads TGTGCCAGCAGCCTAGGACAGGCCCTCGCAGATACGCAGTATTTT. Its protein product is CASSLGQALADTQYF.